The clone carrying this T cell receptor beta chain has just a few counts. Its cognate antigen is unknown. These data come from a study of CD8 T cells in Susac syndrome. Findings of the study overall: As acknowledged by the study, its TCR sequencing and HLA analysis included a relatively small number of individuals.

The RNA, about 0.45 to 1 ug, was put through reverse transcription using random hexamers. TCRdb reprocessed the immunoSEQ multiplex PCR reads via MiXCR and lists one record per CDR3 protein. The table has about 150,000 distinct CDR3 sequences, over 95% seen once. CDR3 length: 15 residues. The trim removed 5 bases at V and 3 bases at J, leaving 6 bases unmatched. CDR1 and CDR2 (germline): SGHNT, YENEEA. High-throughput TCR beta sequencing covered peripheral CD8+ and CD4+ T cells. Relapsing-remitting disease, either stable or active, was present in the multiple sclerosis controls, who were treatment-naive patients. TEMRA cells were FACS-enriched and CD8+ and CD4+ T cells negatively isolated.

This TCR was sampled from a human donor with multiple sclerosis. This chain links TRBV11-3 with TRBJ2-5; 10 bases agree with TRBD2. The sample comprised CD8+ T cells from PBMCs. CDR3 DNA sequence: TGTGCCAGCAGCAACCTAGCGGGGGAAGAAGAGACCCAGTACTTC. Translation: CASSNLAGEEETQYF.